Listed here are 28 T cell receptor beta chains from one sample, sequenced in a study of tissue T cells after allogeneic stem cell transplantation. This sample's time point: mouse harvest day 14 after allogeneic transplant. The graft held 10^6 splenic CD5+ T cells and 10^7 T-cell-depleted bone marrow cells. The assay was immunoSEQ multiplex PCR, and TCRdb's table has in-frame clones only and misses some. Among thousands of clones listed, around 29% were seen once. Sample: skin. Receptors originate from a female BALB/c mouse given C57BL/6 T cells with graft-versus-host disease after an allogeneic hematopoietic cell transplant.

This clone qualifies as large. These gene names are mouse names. CDR3: CASSLTAGGYEQYF. Partial CDR3 DNA: TGTGCCAGCAGTCTGACGGCAGGGGGCTATGAACAGTAC. The chain carries TRBV26 and TRBJ2-7, with TRBD1 identical over 7 bases. The missing CDR3 end, 1 residue past where the read stops, is filled in from the germline J gene. This CDR3 has 14 amino acids. V was pared by 2 bases and J by 3 bases, with 4 bases of the junction left unmatched. Germline CDR1 KGHPV, CDR2 FQNQEV (reference sequence).

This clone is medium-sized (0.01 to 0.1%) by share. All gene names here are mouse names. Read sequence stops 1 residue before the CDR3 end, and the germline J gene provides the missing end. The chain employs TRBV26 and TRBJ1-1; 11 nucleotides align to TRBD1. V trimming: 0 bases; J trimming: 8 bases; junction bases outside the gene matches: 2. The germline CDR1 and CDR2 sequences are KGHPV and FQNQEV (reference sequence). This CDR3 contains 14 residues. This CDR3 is CASSLSGTGGEVFF. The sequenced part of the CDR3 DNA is TGTGCCAGCAGTCTGTCGGGGACAGGGGGTGAAGTCTTC.

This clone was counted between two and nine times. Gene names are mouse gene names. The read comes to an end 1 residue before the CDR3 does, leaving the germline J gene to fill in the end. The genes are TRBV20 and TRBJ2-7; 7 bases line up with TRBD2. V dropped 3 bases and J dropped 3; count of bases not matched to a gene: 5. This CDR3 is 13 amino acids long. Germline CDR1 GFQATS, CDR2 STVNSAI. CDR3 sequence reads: CGARGWGVYEQYF. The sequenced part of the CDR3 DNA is TGTGGTGCTAGAGGGTGGGGGGTCTATGAACAGTAC.

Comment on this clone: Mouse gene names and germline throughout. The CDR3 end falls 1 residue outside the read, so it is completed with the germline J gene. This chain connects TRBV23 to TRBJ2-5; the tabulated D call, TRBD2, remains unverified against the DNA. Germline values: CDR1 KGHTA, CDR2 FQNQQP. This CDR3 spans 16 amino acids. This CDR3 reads CSSSQLTGVNQDTQYF. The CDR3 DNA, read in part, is TGCTCCAGCAGTCAACTGACTGGGGTTAACCAAGACACCCAGTAC.

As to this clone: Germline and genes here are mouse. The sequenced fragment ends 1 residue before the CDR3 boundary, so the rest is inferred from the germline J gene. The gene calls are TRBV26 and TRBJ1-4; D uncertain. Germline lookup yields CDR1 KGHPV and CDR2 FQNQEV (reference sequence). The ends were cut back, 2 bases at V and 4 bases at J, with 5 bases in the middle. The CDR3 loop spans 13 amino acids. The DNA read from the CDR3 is TGTGCCAGCAGTCTGCGGAACAACGAAAGATTATTT. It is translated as CASSLRNNERLF. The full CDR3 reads CASSLRNNERLFF. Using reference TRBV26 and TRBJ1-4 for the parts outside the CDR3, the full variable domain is NSKVIQTPRYLVKGQGQKAKMRCIPEKGHPVVFWYQQNKNNEFKFLINFQNQEVLQQIDMTEKRFSAECPSNSPCSLEIQSSEAGDSALYLCASSLRNNERLFFGHGTKLSVL.

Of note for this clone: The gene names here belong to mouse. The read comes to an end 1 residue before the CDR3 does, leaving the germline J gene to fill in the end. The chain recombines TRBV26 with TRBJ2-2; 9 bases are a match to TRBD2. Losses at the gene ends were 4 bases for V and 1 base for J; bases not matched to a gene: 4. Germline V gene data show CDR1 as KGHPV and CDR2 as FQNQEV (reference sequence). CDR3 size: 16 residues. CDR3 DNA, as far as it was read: TGTGCCAGCAGTCCAAGACTGGGGGTAAACACCGGGCAGCTCTAC. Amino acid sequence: CASSPRLGVNTGQLY. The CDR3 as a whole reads CASSPRLGVNTGQLYF.

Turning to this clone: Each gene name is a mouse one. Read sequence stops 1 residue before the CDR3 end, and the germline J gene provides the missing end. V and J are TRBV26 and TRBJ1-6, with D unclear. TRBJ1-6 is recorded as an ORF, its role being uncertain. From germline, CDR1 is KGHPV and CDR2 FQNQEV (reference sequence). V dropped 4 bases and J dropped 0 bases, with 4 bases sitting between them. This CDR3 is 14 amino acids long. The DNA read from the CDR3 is TGTGCCAGCAGTCGACATTCCTATAATTCGCCCCTCTAC. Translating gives CASSRHSYNSPLY. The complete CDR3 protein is CASSRHSYNSPLYF.

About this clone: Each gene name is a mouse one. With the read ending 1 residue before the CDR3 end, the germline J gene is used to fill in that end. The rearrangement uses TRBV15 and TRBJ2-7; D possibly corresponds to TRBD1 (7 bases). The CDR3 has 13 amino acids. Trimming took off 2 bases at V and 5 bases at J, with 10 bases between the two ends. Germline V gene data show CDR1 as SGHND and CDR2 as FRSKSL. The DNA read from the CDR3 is TGTGCCAGCAGTTTAAGAGGGGGCAATGAACAGTAC. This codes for CASSLRGGNEQY. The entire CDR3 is CASSLRGGNEQYF. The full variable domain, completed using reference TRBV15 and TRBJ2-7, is DAGVTQTPRHEVAEKGQTIILKCEPVSGHNDLFWYRQTKIQGLELLSYFRSKSLMEDGGAFKDRFKAEMLNSSFSTLKIQPTEPKDSAVYLCASSLRGGNEQYFGPGTRLTVL.

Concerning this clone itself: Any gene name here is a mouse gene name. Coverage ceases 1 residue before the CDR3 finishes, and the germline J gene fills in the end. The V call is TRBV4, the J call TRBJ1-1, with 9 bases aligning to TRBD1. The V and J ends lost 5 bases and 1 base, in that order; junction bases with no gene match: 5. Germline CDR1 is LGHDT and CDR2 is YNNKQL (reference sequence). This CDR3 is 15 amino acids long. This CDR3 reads CASSLGTGRNTEVFF. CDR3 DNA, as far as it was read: TGTGCCAGCAGCCTTGGGACAGGGAGAAACACAGAAGTCTTC.

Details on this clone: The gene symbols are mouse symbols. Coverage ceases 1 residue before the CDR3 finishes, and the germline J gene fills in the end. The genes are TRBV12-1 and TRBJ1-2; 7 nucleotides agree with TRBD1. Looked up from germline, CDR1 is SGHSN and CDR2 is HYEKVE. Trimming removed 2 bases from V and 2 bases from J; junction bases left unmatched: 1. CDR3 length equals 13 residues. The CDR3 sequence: CASSPGQNSDYTF. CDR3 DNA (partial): TGTGCCAGCTCTCCGGGACAGAACTCCGACTACACC. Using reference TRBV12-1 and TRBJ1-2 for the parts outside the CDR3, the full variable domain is DSGVVQSPRHIIKEKGGRSVLTCIPISGHSNVVWYQQTLGKELKFLIQHYEKVERDKGFLPSRFSVQQFDDYHSEMNMSALELEDSAMYFCASSPGQNSDYTFGSGTRLLVI.

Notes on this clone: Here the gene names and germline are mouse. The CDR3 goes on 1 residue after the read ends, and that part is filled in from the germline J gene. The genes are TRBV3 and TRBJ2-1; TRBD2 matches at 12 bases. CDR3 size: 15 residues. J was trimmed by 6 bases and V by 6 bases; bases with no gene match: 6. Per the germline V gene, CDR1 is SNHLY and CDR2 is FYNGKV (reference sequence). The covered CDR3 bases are TGTGCCAGCAGAGGACTGGGGGGGGCGCTTGCTGAGCAGTTC. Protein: CASRGLGGALAEQF. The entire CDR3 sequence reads CASRGLGGALAEQFF.

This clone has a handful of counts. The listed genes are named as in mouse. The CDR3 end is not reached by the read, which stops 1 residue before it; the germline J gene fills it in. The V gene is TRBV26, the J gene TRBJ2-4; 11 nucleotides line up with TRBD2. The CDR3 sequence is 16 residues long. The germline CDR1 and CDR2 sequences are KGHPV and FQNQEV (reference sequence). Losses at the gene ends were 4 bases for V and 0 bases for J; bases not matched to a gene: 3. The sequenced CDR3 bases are TGTGCCAGCAGTCGGGGGACTGGGGGTAGTCAAAACACCTTGTAC. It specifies CASSRGTGGSQNTLY. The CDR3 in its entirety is CASSRGTGGSQNTLYF.

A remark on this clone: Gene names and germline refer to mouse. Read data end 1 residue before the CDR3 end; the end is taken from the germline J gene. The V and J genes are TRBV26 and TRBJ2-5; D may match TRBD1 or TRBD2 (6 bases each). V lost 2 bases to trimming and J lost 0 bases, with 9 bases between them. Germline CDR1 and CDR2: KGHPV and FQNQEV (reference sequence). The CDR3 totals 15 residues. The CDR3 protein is CASSLRGVNQDTQYF. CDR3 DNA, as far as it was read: TGTGCCAGCAGTCTGAGGGGGGTTAACCAAGACACCCAGTAC. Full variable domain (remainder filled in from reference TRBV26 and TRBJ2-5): NSKVIQTPRYLVKGQGQKAKMRCIPEKGHPVVFWYQQNKNNEFKFLINFQNQEVLQQIDMTEKRFSAECPSNSPCSLEIQSSEAGDSALYLCASSLRGVNQDTQYFGPGTRLLVL.

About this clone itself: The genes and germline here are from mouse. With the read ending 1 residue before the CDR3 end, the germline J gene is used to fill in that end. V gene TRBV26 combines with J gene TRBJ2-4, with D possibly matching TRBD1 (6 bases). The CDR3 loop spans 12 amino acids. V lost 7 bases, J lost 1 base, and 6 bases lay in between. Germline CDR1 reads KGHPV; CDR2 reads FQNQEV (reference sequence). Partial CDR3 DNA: TGTGCCAGCAACAGGGGTCAAAACACCTTGTAC. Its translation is CASNRGQNTLY. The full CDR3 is CASNRGQNTLYF. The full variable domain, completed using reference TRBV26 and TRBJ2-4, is NSKVIQTPRYLVKGQGQKAKMRCIPEKGHPVVFWYQQNKNNEFKFLINFQNQEVLQQIDMTEKRFSAECPSNSPCSLEIQSSEAGDSALYLCASNRGQNTLYFGAGTRLSVL.

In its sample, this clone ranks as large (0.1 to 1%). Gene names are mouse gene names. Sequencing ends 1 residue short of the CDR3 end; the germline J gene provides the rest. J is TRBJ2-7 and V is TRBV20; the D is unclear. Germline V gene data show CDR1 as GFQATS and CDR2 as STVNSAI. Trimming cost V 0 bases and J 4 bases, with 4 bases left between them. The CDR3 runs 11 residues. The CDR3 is CGAREAYEQYF. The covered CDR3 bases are TGTGGTGCTAGGGAAGCTTATGAACAGTAC. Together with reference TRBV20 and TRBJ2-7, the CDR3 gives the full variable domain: GALVYQYPRRTICKSGTSMRMECQAVGFQATSVAWYRQSPQKTFELIALSTVNSAIKYEQNFTQEKFPISHPNLSFSSMTVLNAYLEDRGLYLCGAREAYEQYFGPGTRLTVL.

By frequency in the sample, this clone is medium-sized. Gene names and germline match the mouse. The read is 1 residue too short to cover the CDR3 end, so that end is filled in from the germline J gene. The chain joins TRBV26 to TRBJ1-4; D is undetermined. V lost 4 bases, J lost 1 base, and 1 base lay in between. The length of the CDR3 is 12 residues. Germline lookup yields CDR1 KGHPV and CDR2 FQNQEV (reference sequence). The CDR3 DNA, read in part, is TGTGCCAGCAGTCCTTCCAACGAAAGATTATTT. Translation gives CASSPSNERLF. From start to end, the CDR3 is CASSPSNERLFF. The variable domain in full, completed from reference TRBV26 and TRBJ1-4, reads NSKVIQTPRYLVKGQGQKAKMRCIPEKGHPVVFWYQQNKNNEFKFLINFQNQEVLQQIDMTEKRFSAECPSNSPCSLEIQSSEAGDSALYLCASSPSNERLFFGHGTKLSVL.

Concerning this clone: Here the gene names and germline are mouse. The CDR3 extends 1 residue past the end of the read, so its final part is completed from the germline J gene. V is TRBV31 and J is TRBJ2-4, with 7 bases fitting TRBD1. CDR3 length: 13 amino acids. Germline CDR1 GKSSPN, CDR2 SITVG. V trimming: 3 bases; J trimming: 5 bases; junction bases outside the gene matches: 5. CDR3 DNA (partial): TGTGCCTGGAGCCTCAGGGGGTTAAACACCTTGTAC. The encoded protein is CAWSLRGLNTLY. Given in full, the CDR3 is CAWSLRGLNTLYF. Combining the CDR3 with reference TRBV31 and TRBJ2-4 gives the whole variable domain AQTIHQWPVAEIKAVGSPLSLGCTIKGKSSPNLYWYWQATGGTLQQLFYSITVGQVESVVQLNLSASRPKDDQFILSTEKLLLSHSGFYLCAWSLRGLNTLYFGAGTRLSVL.

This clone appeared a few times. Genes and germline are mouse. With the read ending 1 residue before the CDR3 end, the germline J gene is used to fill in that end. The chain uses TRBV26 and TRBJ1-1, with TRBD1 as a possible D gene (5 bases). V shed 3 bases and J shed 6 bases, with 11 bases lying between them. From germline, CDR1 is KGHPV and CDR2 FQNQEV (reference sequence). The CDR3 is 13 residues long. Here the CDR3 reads CASSLWQGAEVFF. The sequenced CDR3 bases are TGTGCCAGCAGTCTTTGGCAGGGAGCAGAAGTCTTC. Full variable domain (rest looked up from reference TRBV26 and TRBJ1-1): NSKVIQTPRYLVKGQGQKAKMRCIPEKGHPVVFWYQQNKNNEFKFLINFQNQEVLQQIDMTEKRFSAECPSNSPCSLEIQSSEAGDSALYLCASSLWQGAEVFFGKGTRLTVV.

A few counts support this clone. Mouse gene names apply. The CDR3: CASSRTGKDTQYF. Partial CDR3 DNA: TGTGCCAGCAGCAGGACTGGAAAAGACACCCAGTAC. The J gene is TRBJ2-5, the V gene TRBV3, with 7 bases matching TRBD2. The sequenced fragment ends 1 residue before the CDR3 boundary, so the rest is inferred from the germline J gene. The CDR3 sequence is 13 residues long. Germline V gene sequence: CDR1 SNHLY, CDR2 FYNGKV (reference sequence). Losses at the gene ends were 5 bases for V and 4 bases for J; bases not matched to a gene: 3. Complete variable domain (other parts from reference TRBV3 and TRBJ2-5): GPKVLQIPSHQIIDMGQMVTLNCDPVSNHLYFYWYKQILGQQMEFLVNFYNGKVMEKSKLFKDQFSVERPDGSYFTLKIQPTALEDSAVYFCASSRTGKDTQYFGPGTRLLVL.

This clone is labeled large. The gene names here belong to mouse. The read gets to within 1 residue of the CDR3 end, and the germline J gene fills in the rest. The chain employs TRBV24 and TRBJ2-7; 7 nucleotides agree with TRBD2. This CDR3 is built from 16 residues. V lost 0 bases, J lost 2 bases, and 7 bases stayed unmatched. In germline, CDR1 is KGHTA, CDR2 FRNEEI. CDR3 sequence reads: CASSLYRGGRTYEQYF. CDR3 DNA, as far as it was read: TGTGCCAGCAGTCTGTATCGGGGGGGGAGGACCTATGAACAGTAC.

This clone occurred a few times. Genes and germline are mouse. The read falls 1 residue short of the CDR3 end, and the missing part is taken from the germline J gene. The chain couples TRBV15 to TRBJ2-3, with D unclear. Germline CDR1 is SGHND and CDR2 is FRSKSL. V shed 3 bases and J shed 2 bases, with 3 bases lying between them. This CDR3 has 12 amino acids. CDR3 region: CASSFNAETLYF. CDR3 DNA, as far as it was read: TGTGCCAGCAGTTTTAATGCAGAAACGCTGTAT. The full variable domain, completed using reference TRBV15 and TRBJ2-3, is DAGVTQTPRHEVAEKGQTIILKCEPVSGHNDLFWYRQTKIQGLELLSYFRSKSLMEDGGAFKDRFKAEMLNSSFSTLKIQPTEPKDSAVYLCASSFNAETLYFGSGTRLTVL.

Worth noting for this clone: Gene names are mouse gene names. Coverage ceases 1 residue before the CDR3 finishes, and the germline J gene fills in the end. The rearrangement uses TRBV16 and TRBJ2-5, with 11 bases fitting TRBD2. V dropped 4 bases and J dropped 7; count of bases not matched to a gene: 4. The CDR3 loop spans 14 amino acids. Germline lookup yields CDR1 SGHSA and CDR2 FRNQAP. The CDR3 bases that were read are TGTGCAAGCAGCTCGACTGGGGGGGAGTACACCCAGTAC. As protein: CASSSTGGEYTQY. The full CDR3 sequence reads CASSSTGGEYTQYF.

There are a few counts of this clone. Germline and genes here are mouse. The CDR3 loop reads CASSLSGVQNTLYF. The part of the CDR3 DNA that was read is TGTGCCAGCAGTCTCTCAGGGGTCCAAAACACCTTGTAC. The rearrangement joins TRBV26 to TRBJ2-4, with D possibly TRBD1 on 6 matching bases. The observed sequence ends 1 residue before the CDR3 terminus, with the missing tail filled in from the germline J gene. The CDR3 consists of 14 residues. From germline, CDR1 is KGHPV and CDR2 FQNQEV (reference sequence). Trimming removed 3 bases at V and 3 bases at J, with 10 bases between.

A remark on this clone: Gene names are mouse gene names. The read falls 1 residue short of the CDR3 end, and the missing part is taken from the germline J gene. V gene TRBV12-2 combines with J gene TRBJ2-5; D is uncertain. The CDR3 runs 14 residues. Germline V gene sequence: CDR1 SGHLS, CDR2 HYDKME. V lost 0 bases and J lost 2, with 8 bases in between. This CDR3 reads CASSLEGPQDTQYF. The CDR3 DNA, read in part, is TGTGCCAGCTCTCTCGAGGGCCCCCAAGACACCCAGTAC.

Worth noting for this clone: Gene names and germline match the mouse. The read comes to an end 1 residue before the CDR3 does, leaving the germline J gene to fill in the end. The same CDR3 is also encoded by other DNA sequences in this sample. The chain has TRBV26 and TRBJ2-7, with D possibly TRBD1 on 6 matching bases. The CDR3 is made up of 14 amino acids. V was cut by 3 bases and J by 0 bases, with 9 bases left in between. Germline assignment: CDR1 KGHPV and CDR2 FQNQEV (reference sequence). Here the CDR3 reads CASSLGQSSYEQYF. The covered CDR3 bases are TGTGCCAGCAGTCTCGGACAGAGCTCCTATGAACAGTAC. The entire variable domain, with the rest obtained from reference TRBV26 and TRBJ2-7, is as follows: NSKVIQTPRYLVKGQGQKAKMRCIPEKGHPVVFWYQQNKNNEFKFLINFQNQEVLQQIDMTEKRFSAECPSNSPCSLEIQSSEAGDSALYLCASSLGQSSYEQYFGPGTRLTVL.

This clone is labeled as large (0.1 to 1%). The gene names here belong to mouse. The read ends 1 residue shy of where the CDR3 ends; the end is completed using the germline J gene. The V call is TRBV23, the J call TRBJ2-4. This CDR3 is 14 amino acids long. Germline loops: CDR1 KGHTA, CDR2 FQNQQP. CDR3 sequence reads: CSSSPGTNQNTLYF. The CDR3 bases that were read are TGCTCCAGCAGCCCAGGGACGAATCAAAACACCTTGTAC.

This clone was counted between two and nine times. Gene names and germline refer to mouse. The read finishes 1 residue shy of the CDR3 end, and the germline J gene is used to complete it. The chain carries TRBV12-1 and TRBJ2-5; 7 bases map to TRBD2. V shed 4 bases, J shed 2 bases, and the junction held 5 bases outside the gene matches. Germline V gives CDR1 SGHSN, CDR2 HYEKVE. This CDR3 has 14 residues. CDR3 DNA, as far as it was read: TGTGCCAGCTCCCCGGACTGGATCCAAGACACCCAGTAC. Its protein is CASSPDWIQDTQY. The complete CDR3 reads CASSPDWIQDTQYF. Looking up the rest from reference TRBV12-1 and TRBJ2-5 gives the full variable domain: DSGVVQSPRHIIKEKGGRSVLTCIPISGHSNVVWYQQTLGKELKFLIQHYEKVERDKGFLPSRFSVQQFDDYHSEMNMSALELEDSAMYFCASSPDWIQDTQYFGPGTRLLVL.

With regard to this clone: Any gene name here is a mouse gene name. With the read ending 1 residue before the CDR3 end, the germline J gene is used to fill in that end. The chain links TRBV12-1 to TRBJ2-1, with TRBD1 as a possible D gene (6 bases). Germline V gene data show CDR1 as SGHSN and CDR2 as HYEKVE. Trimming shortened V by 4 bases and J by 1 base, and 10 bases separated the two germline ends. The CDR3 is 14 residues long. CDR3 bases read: TGTGCCAGCTCAAAACAGGGAAACTATGCTGAGCAGTTC. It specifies CASSKQGNYAEQF. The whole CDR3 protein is CASSKQGNYAEQFF.